This T cell receptor (beta chain) was obtained from a study of shared clonotypes between healthy human individuals. Whole-study context: Each donor contributed plates that comprised three CD4 naive, three CD4 memory, two CD8 naive and one CD8 memory.

Only CD45RO-negative cells positively selected for CCR7 counted as naive CD8 cells, so terminally differentiated effector memory CD45RA+ cells were excluded. The donor population consisted of healthy HIV-negative adults with no recent acute infections or vaccinations. Assay: immunoSEQ multiplex PCR; the TCRdb copy retains only in-frame clones and omits some. Among about 820,000 clones listed, approximately 92% were seen once. Study-wide points: Sampling included only blood; tissue repertoires likely differ. Across a handful of donors, naive CD4 shared 5% to 6%, naive CD8 3% to 3.5%, memory CD4 over 2%, memory CD8 0.4% to 0.5%.

Points on this clone: The antigen remains unidentified.

V dropped 5 bases and J dropped 6 bases, with 11 bases sitting between them. The CDR3 is 12 residues long. From germline, CDR1 is PRHDT and CDR2 FYEKMQ (reference sequence). The TCR originated in a man aged 25 to 40 in good health. The material sequenced was naive CD8+ T cells sorted from blood. The chain couples TRBV13 to TRBJ2-7; D may be TRBD2 (6 bases). CDR3 region: CASSKGLREQYF. In DNA, the CDR3 is TGTGCCAGCAGCAAGGGACTTCGCGAGCAGTACTTC.